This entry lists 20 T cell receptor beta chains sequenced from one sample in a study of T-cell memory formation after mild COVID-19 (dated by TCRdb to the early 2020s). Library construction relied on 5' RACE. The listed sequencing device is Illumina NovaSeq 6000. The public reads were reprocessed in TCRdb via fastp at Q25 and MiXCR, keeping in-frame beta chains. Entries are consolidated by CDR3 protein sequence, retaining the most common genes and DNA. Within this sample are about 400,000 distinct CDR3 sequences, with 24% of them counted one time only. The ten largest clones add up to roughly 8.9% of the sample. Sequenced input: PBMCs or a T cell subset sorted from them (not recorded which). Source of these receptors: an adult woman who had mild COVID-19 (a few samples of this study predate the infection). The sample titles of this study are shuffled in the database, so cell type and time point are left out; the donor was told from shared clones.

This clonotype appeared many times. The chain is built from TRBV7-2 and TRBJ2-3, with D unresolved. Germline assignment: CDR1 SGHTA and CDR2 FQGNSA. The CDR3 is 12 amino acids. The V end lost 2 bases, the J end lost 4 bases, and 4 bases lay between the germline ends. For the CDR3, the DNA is TGTGCCAGCAGCTTATACGCAGATACGCAGTATTTT. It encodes CASSLYADTQYF.

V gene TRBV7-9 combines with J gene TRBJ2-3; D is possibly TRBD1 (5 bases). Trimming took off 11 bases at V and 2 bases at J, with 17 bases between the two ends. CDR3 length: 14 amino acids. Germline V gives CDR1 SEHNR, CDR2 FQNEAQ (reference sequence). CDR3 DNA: TGTGCCTGTAATAGGGGTCCCCCCACAGATACGCAGTATTTT. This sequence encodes CACNRGPPTDTQYF.

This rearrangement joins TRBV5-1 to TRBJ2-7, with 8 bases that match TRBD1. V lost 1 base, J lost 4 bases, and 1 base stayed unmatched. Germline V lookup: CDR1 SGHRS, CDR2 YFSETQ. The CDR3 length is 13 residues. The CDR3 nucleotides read TGCGCCAGCAGCTTGAGACAGGGGTACGAGCAGTACTTC. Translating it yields CASSLRQGYEQYF.

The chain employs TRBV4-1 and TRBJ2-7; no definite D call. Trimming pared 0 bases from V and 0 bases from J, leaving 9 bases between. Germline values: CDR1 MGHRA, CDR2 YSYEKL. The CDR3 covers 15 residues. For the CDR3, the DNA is TGCGCCAGCAGCCAAGAGGGGTCAGCCTCCTACGAGCAGTACTTC. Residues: CASSQEGSASYEQYF.

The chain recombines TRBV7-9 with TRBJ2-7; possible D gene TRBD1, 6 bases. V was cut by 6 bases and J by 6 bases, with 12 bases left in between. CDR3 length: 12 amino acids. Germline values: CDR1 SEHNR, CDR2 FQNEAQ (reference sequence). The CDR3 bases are TGTGCCAGCAGGGATCAGGGGTCCGAGCAGTACTTC. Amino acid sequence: CASRDQGSEQYF. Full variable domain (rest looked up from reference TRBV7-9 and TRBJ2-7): DTGVSQNPRHKITKRGQNVTFRCDPISEHNRLYWYRQTLGQGPEFLTYFQNEAQLEKSRLLSDRFSAERPKGSFSTLEIQRTEQGDSAMYLCASRDQGSEQYFGPGTRLTVT.

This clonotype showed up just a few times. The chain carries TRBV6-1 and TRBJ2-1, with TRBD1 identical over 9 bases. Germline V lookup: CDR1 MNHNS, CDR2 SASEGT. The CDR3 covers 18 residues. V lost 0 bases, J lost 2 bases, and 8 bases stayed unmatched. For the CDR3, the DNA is TGTGCCAGCAGTGAAGCCCCGTGGACAGGGGCGACCTACAATGAGCAGTTCTTC. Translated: CASSEAPWTGATYNEQFF.

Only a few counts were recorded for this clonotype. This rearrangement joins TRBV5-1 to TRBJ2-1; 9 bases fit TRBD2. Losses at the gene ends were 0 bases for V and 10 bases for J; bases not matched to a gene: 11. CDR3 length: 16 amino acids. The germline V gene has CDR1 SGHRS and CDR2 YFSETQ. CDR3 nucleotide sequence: TGCGCCAGCAGCTTGGGGGTGACTAGCGGCCTTCTCGAGCAGTTCTTC. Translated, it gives CASSLGVTSGLLEQFF.

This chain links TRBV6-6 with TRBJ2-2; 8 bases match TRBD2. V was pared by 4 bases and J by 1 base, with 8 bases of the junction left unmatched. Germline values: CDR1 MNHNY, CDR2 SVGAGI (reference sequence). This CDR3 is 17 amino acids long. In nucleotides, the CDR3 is TGTGCCAGCAGTTCATTTTTAGCGGGAAGGAACACCGGGGAGCTGTTTTTT. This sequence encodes CASSSFLAGRNTGELFF.

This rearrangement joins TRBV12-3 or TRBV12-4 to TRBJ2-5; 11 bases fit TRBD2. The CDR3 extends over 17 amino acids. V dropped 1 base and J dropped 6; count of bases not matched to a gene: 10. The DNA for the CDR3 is TGTGCCAGCAGTTTAGGTACTAGCGGGAGCATCGTAAAGACCCAGTACTTC. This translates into CASSLGTSGSIVKTQYF.

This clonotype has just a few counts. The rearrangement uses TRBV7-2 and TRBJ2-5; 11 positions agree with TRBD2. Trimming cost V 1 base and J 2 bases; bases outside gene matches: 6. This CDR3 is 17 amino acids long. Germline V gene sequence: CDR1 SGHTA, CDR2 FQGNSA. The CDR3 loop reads CASSLGLAGGPQETQYF. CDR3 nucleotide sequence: TGTGCCAGCAGCTTAGGGTTAGCGGGGGGGCCGCAAGAGACCCAGTACTTC.

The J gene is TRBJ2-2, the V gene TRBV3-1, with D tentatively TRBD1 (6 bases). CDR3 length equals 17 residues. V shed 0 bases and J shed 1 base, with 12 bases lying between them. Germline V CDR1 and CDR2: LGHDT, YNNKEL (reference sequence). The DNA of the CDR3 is TGTGCCAGCAGCCAAGATCTTGGCAGGGGGAACACCGGGGAGCTGTTTTTT. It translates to CASSQDLGRGNTGELFF.

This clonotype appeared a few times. CDR3 bases: TGCAGTGCGGCTATAGACTCCTACGAGCAGTACTTC. Translating gives CSAAIDSYEQYF. The gene calls are TRBV20-1 and TRBJ2-7; D is unclear. The CDR3 covers 12 residues. Germline V gene lookup returns CDR1 DFQATT and CDR2 SNEGSKA (reference sequence). Trimming cost V 6 bases and J 0 bases, with 9 bases left between them.

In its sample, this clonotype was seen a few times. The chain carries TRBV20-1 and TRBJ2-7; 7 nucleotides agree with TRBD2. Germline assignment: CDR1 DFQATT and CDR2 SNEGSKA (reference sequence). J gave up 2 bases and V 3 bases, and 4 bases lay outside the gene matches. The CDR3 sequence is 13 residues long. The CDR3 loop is CSASGRTTYEQYF. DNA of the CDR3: TGCAGTGCTAGCGGGAGGACGACCTACGAGCAGTACTTC.

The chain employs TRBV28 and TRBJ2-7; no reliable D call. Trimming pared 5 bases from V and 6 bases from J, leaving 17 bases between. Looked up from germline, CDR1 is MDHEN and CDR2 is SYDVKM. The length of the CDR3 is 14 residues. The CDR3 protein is CASSTRRTDLEQYF. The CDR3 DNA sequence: TGTGCCAGCAGTACCCGTCGGACGGACCTCGAGCAGTACTTC.

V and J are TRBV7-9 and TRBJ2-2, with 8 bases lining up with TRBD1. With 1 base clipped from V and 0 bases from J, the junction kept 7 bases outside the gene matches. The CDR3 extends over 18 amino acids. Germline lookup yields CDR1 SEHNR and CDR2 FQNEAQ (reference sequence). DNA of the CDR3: TGTGCCAGCAGCTTAGTAGTGGGGACAGGCTCGAACACCGGGGAGCTGTTTTTT. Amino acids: CASSLVVGTGSNTGELFF.

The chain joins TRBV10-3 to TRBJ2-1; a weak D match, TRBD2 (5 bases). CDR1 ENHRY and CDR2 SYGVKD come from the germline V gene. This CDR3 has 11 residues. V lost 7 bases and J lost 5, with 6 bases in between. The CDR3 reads CAIKRDNEQFF. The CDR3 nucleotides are TGTGCCATCAAGAGGGACAATGAGCAGTTCTTC.

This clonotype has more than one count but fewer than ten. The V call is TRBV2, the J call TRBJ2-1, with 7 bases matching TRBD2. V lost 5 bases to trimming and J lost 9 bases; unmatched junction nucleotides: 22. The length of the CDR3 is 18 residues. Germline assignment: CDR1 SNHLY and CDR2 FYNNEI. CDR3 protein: CASSPTRLAGVLSREQFF. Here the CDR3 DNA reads TGTGCCAGCAGTCCGACGCGGCTGGCGGGAGTATTGTCACGTGAGCAGTTCTTC. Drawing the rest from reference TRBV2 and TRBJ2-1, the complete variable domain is EPEVTQTPSHQVTQMGQEVILRCVPISNHLYFYWYRQILGQKVEFLVSFYNNEISEKSEIFDDQFSVERPDGSNFTLKIRSTKLEDSAMYFCASSPTRLAGVLSREQFFGPGTRLTVL.

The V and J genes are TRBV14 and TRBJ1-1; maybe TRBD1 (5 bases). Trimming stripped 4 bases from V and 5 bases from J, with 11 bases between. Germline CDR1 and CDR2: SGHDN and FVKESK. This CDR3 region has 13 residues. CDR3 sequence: CASSLRVMTEAFF. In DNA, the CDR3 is TGTGCCAGCAGCCTCAGGGTTATGACTGAAGCTTTCTTT.

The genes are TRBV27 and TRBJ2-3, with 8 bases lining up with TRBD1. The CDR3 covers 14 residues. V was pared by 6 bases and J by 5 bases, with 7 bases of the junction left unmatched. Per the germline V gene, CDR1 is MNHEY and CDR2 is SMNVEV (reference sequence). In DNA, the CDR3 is TGTGCCAGCAGCCGGCCTGACAGGGGAGATACGCAGTATTTT. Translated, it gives CASSRPDRGDTQYF.

CDR3 bases: TGTGCCAACCGAGGGATGACAGGAGGGGAGACCCAGTACTTC. This translates into CANRGMTGGETQYF. The chain has TRBV25-1 and TRBJ2-5; the D gene could be TRBD1 or TRBD2 (6 bases each). Germline CDR1 and CDR2: MGHDK and SYGVNS. This CDR3 has 14 amino acids. Trimming left V 10 bases short and J 5 bases short, with 20 bases between. Drawing the rest from reference TRBV25-1 and TRBJ2-5, the complete variable domain is EADIYQTPRYLVIGTGKKITLECSQTMGHDKMYWYQQDPGMELHLIHYSYGVNSTEKGDLSSESTVSRIRTEHFPLTLESARPSHTSQYLCANRGMTGGETQYFGPGTRLLVL.